One and the same sample provided the 17 T cell receptor beta chains below, sequenced in a study of blood T cell repertoires in COVID-19. Measured with immunoSEQ multiplex PCR; TCRdb has only the in-frame clones, and not every one. The sample lists approximately 250,000 clones, 70% to 90% occurring once. What was sequenced was PBMCs or T cells enriched from blood (not recorded which). The receptors here all came from a woman aged 40 to 50 with acute COVID-19.

The V call is TRBV30, the J call TRBJ1-1; 7 nucleotides line up with TRBD1. Germline trimming cut 2 bases from V and 5 bases from J; bases unmatched to any gene: 5. CDR1 and CDR2 from the germline V gene are GTSNPN and SVGIG (reference sequence). The CDR3 spans 13 residues. The CDR3 region is CAWSTQGYTEAFF. The DNA of the CDR3 is TGTGCCTGGAGTACACAGGGGTATACTGAAGCTTTCTTT.

The V and J genes are TRBV12-3 or TRBV12-4 and TRBJ1-1; 9 nucleotides match TRBD1. Losses at the gene ends were 8 bases for V and 4 bases for J; bases not matched to a gene: 5. The CDR3 totals 13 residues. The CDR3 here is CASSQGALTEAFF. DNA of the CDR3: TGTGCCAGCTCACAGGGGGCCCTCACTGAAGCTTTCTTT.

The V and J genes are TRBV27 and TRBJ2-3; 10 bases line up with TRBD2. Per the germline V gene, CDR1 is MNHEY and CDR2 is SMNVEV (reference sequence). CDR3 length: 17 amino acids. V shed 1 base, J shed 4 bases, and the junction held 8 bases outside the gene matches. This CDR3 reads CASSLFARLAGADTQYF. In DNA form, the CDR3 reads TGTGCCAGCAGTTTATTCGCCCGGCTAGCGGGAGCAGATACGCAGTATTTT.

The chain is built from TRBV2 and TRBJ2-1; 8 bases are shared with TRBD1. The trim removed 7 bases at V and 8 bases at J, leaving 10 bases unmatched. This CDR3 contains 14 residues. Looked up from germline, CDR1 is SNHLY and CDR2 is FYNNEI. The CDR3 is CASTLRDRFDEQFF. For the CDR3, the DNA is TGTGCCAGCACCCTCAGGGACAGGTTTGATGAGCAGTTCTTC.

This chain links TRBV19 with TRBJ1-2; the match to TRBD1 covers 7 bases. Germline values: CDR1 LNHDA, CDR2 SQIVND (reference sequence). V was clipped by 7 bases and J by 3 bases; unmatched bases: 8. The CDR3 runs to 14 residues. Here the CDR3 reads CASNPPGTDYGYTF. CDR3 bases: TGTGCCAGTAACCCTCCCGGGACAGACTATGGCTACACCTTC.

This chain connects TRBV29-1 to TRBJ1-1; D uncertain. V was cut by 6 bases and J by 3 bases, with 5 bases left in between. CDR1 SQVTM and CDR2 ANQGSEA come from the germline V gene. The CDR3 contains 10 residues. The CDR3 region has the DNA TGCAGCGTCCAGGACACTGAAGCTTTCTTT. This encodes CSVQDTEAFF.

V is TRBV24-1 and J is TRBJ1-6; D perhaps matches TRBD1 (5 bases). Germline V gives CDR1 KGHDR, CDR2 SFDVKD. V shed 5 bases and J shed 7 bases, with 11 bases lying between them. The CDR3 contains 14 residues. The CDR3 nucleotides are TGTGCCACCAGTGGTTCAGGGCCCAATTCACCCCTCCACTTT. Translated, it gives CATSGSGPNSPLHF.

The chain is built from TRBV29-1 and TRBJ1-4, with 9 bases that match TRBD1. CDR3 length: 13 residues. Germline values: CDR1 SQVTM, CDR2 ANQGSEA. The V segment lost 4 bases and the J segment 5 bases; nucleotides outside the gene matches: 2. This CDR3 reads CSVAGTGNEKLFF. The CDR3 DNA follows: TGCAGCGTTGCCGGGACAGGGAATGAAAAACTGTTTTTT.

The genes are TRBV7-8 and TRBJ2-1; the D gene is possibly TRBD2 (5 bases). Germline V lookup: CDR1 SGHVS, CDR2 FQNEAQ. There are 13 residues in the CDR3. Trimming stripped 1 base from V and 5 bases from J, with 6 bases between. In DNA form, the CDR3 reads TGTGCCAGCAGCTTAGGGAGGCACAATGAGCAGTTCTTC. This gives the protein CASSLGRHNEQFF.

V gene TRBV6-2 or TRBV6-3 combines with J gene TRBJ1-2; 7 positions match TRBD1. CDR1 and CDR2 from the germline V gene are MNHEY and SVGEGT. The trim removed 5 bases at V and 6 bases at J, leaving 0 bases unmatched. CDR3 size: 11 residues. The CDR3 here is CASSDRDGYTF. CDR3 nucleotide sequence: TGTGCCAGCAGTGACAGGGATGGCTACACCTTC.

For the CDR3, the DNA is TGCAGCGTGGGGACAGGCGGGAGATATGGCTACACCTTC. Amino acid sequence: CSVGTGGRYGYTF. The V gene is TRBV29-1, the J gene TRBJ1-2; 8 bases align to TRBD1. Germline V lookup: CDR1 SQVTM, CDR2 ANQGSEA. The CDR3 is 13 amino acids. V shed 6 bases and J 5 bases; nucleotides not matched to a gene: 8.

The rearrangement links TRBV6-4 to TRBJ2-1; a weak D match, TRBD2 (6 bases). The CDR3 sequence is 13 residues long. Germline V lookup: CDR1 MRHNA, CDR2 SNTAGT. V was cut by 4 bases and J by 11 bases, with 15 bases left in between. The CDR3: CASSASSGTQQFF. CDR3 nucleotide sequence: TGTGCCAGCAGTGCCAGCTCCGGGACTCAGCAGTTCTTC.

V and J are TRBV6-1 and TRBJ1-6; no definite D call. The CDR3 loop spans 16 amino acids. V was trimmed by 2 bases and J by 6 bases, leaving 14 bases between them. Per germline, CDR1 MNHNS and CDR2 SASEGT. This CDR3 is CASSESGVGFNSPLHF. CDR3 sequence (DNA): TGTGCCAGCAGTGAATCCGGGGTGGGGTTTAATTCACCCCTCCACTTT.

The rearrangement joins TRBV6-5 to TRBJ1-3; D not certain. V was cut by 0 bases and J by 2 bases, with 8 bases left in between. Germline V CDR1 and CDR2: MNHEY, SVGAGI. There are 15 residues in the CDR3. Here the CDR3 DNA reads TGTGCCAGCAGTTACTCGAGCGGGACTGGAAACACCATATATTTT. It yields the protein CASSYSSGTGNTIYF.

The gene calls are TRBV7-9 and TRBJ1-1, with D unclear. Germline V gene data show CDR1 as SEHNR and CDR2 as FQNEAQ (reference sequence). V lost 3 bases and J lost 7, with 15 bases in between. CDR3 size: 14 residues. The DNA of the CDR3 is TGTGCCAGCAGCTTGCACTTAGGCGGAAATGAAGCTTTCTTT. Protein sequence: CASSLHLGGNEAFF.

This clone has just one count. CDR3 in amino acids: CASGSPSGGYNEQFF. The CDR3 DNA follows: TGTGCCAGTGGATCGCCTAGCGGGGGCTACAATGAGCAGTTCTTC. V usage is TRBV19 and J usage is TRBJ2-1, with TRBD2 identical over 10 bases. The CDR3 consists of 15 residues. The germline V gene has CDR1 LNHDA and CDR2 SQIVND (reference sequence). With V trimmed by 8 bases and J by 3 bases, 7 bases remained unmatched.

The V call is TRBV27, the J call TRBJ2-5, with TRBD1 matching over 7 bases. V shed 4 bases and J 5 bases; nucleotides not matched to a gene: 7. The CDR3 runs to 14 residues. The germline CDR1 and CDR2 sequences are MNHEY and SMNVEV (reference sequence). For the CDR3, the DNA is TGTGCCAGCAGTTATGGCAGGGGGTCGGAGACCCAGTACTTC. Translating it yields CASSYGRGSETQYF.